This is a list of T cell receptor beta chains from one sample in a study of human T cells and chemical hapten exposure. One entry per CDR3 protein, called by TCRdb with MiXCR from the RACE reads. The sample shows 110,000 to 150,000 distinct CDR3 sequences, 12% of them seen only once. Specimen: whole blood, collected in connection with sensitization to the hapten diphenylcyclopropenone (DPC). The receptors derive from a woman between 50 and 59 years old with alopecia areata. Some clones in this sample may be carry-over from other donors' samples. The CDR3 runs from the conserved cysteine through the conserved F or W. D genes are given only for firm matches. Not every row has a clone size; where given, it reads once, few, many or a size class.

>TRBV29-1|NA|TRBJ1-3|few
TGCAGCGTATCTTGGTCCGGGGGAAACACCATATATTTT
CSVSWSGGNTIYF
>TRBV7-8|NA|TRBJ2-2|NA
TGTGCCAGCAGCCCCGGCCACACCGGGGAGCTGTTTTTT
CASSPGHTGELFF
>TRBV28|NA|TRBJ1-1|few
TGTGCCAGCAGCCCCCTCGAGTTGAACACTGAAGCTTTCTTT
CASSPLELNTEAFF
>TRBV7-8|TRBD1|TRBJ1-5|few
TGTGCCAGCAGCCAAGGGACAGGGGATGGGCAGCCCCAGCATTTT
CASSQGTGDGQPQHF
>TRBV10-3|NA|TRBJ1-1|few
TGTGCCATCAGTGAGCGGGGCGGCGAGACTGAAGCTTTCTTT
CAISERGGETEAFF
>TRBV20-1|NA|TRBJ1-2|NA
TGCAGTGCTAGCGGCAGGGCCACTAACTATGGCTACACCTTC
CSASGRATNYGYTF
>TRBV29-1|NA|TRBJ2-3|many
TGCAGCTTCCCTTCTCCAGGGGGCACAGATACGCAGTATTTT
CSFPSPGGTDTQYF
>TRBV6-5|TRBD2|TRBJ2-1|many
TGTGCCAGCAGTAAAACTAGCGGGAGGGCCAATGAGCAGTTCTTC
CASSKTSGRANEQFF
>TRBV11-2|TRBD1|TRBJ2-7|few
TGTGCCATCGCTCCGGACAGGGCTATTTTCTACGAGCAGTACTTC
CAIAPDRAIFYEQYF
>TRBV18|NA|TRBJ2-1|many
TGTGCCAGCTCACCACCGGCGGGATATGAGCAGTTCTTC
CASSPPAGYEQFF